A selection of T cell receptor beta chains follows, all from one sample in a study of T cells in Graves' hyperthyroidism and ophthalmopathy. TCRdb ran MiXCR on the multiplex PCR reads and lists one entry per CDR3 protein. Of some 560,000 distinct CDR3 sequences listed, 12% to 15% were seen once; the top ten hold over 11%. Specimen: blood. Receptors were obtained from a middle-aged woman with Graves' hyperthyroidism. Both conserved end residues are part of each CDR3. Fields, in order: V gene, clone size, D gene, J gene, CDR3 protein, CDR3 DNA. D genes are given only for firm matches. A clone size is listed for some rows: how often the clone was seen (once, few, many), or a class if it is expanded.

>TRBV28|few|NA|TRBJ1-5
CASSLFRGQGGKPQHF
TGTGCCAGCAGTTTATTTCGTGGGCAGGGAGGCAAGCCCCAGCATTTT
>TRBV6-6|NA|TRBD2|TRBJ2-1
CASSYPPAGDEQFF
TGTGCCAGCAGTTACCCTCCCGCGGGAGATGAGCAGTTCTTC
>TRBV5-6|many|TRBD1|TRBJ1-2
CASREAGTGEIGYTF
TGTGCCAGCAGGGAAGCGGGGACAGGGGAGATTGGCTACACCTTC
>TRBV5-1|few|NA|TRBJ2-2
CASSLTGDPAGELFF
TGCGCCAGCAGCTTGACAGGCGACCCAGCCGGGGAGCTGTTTTTT
>TRBV28|many|TRBD1|TRBJ2-5
CASRSGGFAQETQYF
TGTGCCAGCAGATCAGGGGGCTTCGCCCAAGAGACCCAGTACTTC
>TRBV11-2|many|NA|TRBJ1-1
CASTEGIGIEAFF
TGTGCCAGCACCGAGGGGATCGGTATTGAAGCTTTCTTT
>TRBV6-8|many|TRBD2|TRBJ2-5
CASSYVLAGTETQYF
TGTGCCAGCAGTTACGTGCTAGCGGGGACGGAGACCCAGTACTTC
>TRBV30|many|NA|TRBJ1-3
CAWSVFASSGNTIYF
TGTGCCTGGAGTGTATTTGCCAGCTCTGGAAACACCATATATTTT
>TRBV6-1|NA|TRBD1|TRBJ1-1
CASSRTGLGNAEAFF
TGTGCCAGCAGCCGGACAGGGCTTGGGAACGCTGAAGCTTTCTTT
>TRBV6-4|NA|NA|TRBJ2-1
CASSDPMSGYNEQFF
TGTGCCAGCAGTGACCCGATGTCGGGGTACAATGAGCAGTTCTTC
>TRBV28|NA|TRBD2|TRBJ2-2
CASSPRTSVYTGELFF
TGTGCCAGCAGTCCACGGACTAGCGTTTACACCGGGGAGCTGTTTTTT
>TRBV12-3/TRBV12-4|NA|NA|TRBJ2-2
CASKPRATGELFF
TGTGCCAGCAAACCCAGGGCCACCGGGGAGCTGTTTTTT
>TRBV6-1|NA|TRBD1|TRBJ2-7
CASSKPGQLLFSYEQYF
TGTGCCAGCAGTAAGCCGGGACAGCTTCTCTTCTCCTACGAGCAGTACTTC
>TRBV2|NA|NA|TRBJ1-2
CASSENDSGYTF
TGTGCCAGCAGTGAAAACGACAGTGGCTACACCTTC
>TRBV12-3/TRBV12-4|few|NA|TRBJ1-4
CASSPLGGEVKLFF
TGTGCCAGCAGTCCCCTCGGGGGGGAGGTAAAACTGTTTTTT
>TRBV6-1|many|NA|TRBJ2-7
CASSSDRTNIYEQYF
TGTGCCAGCAGCTCCGACAGGACGAATATTTACGAGCAGTACTTC
>TRBV6-5|many|NA|TRBJ2-7
CASSYSGPGTVPYEQYF
TGTGCCAGCAGTTACTCAGGTCCTGGGACTGTCCCCTACGAGCAGTACTTC
>TRBV11-3|many|NA|TRBJ2-3
CASSFSDRDTDTQYF
TGTGCCAGCAGCTTCTCCGACCGAGACACAGATACGCAGTATTTT
>TRBV18|many|NA|TRBJ2-1
CASSPPSISDNEQFF
TGTGCCAGCTCACCACCGTCGATCTCGGACAATGAGCAGTTCTTC
>TRBV6-1|NA|TRBD1|TRBJ1-6
CASSQDRGGNSPLHF
TGTGCCAGCAGTCAAGACAGGGGCGGTAATTCACCCCTCCACTTT
>TRBV5-1|many|NA|TRBJ2-3
CASSQGQHPDTQYF
TGCGCCAGCAGCCAAGGACAGCATCCAGATACGCAGTATTTT
>TRBV11-1|many|NA|TRBJ2-1
CASSFSSSGEQFF
TGTGCCAGCAGCTTCTCTTCTTCCGGTGAGCAGTTCTTC
>TRBV11-2|many|NA|TRBJ1-1
CASSRGGGGLYTEAFF
TGTGCCAGCAGCCGAGGGGGGGGCGGTTTGTACACTGAAGCTTTCTTT
>TRBV6-1|many|NA|TRBJ1-2
CASSEGGSVDGYTF
TGTGCCAGCAGTGAAGGGGGATCGGTCGATGGCTACACCTTC
>TRBV20-1|many|NA|TRBJ2-1
CSARVDGIHNEQFF
TGCAGTGCTAGAGTAGACGGGATCCACAATGAGCAGTTCTTC
>TRBV10-2|many|NA|TRBJ1-5
CASSESGRNQPQHF
TGCGCCAGCAGTGAGTCTGGGCGGAATCAGCCCCAGCATTTT
>TRBV6-2/TRBV6-3|many|NA|TRBJ2-1
CASSYSSVLGAEQFF
TGTGCCAGCAGTTACTCGAGTGTTCTGGGGGCCGAGCAGTTCTTC
>TRBV18|few|NA|TRBJ2-5
CASSPVPGETQYF
TGTGCCAGCTCACCAGTTCCTGGCGAGACCCAGTACTTC
>TRBV20-1|few|NA|TRBJ1-6
CSARGGGTSSSYNSPLHF
TGCAGTGCTAGGGGGGGGGGGACATCTAGCTCCTATAATTCACCCCTCCACTTT